One and the same sample provided the 10 T cell receptor beta chains below, sequenced in a study of neoadjuvant anti-PD-1 for oral cavity cancer. Sequencing was performed with immunoSEQ multiplex PCR; in TCRdb, only in-frame clones are kept and a portion is missing. Of roughly 34,000 clones listed, approximately 87% are singletons. The material sequenced was PBMCs, taken before nivolumab (anti-PD-1) treatment. The receptors come from a person aged 40-85 years with oral cavity squamous cell carcinoma.

The chain is built from TRBV2 and TRBJ2-7, with 7 bases that match TRBD1. Germline values: CDR1 SNHLY, CDR2 FYNNEI. The junction had 7 bases not matched to a gene; V was cut back by 8 bases and J by 0 bases. This CDR3 has 14 amino acids. The CDR3 is CASGVQGSSYEQYF. The CDR3, as DNA: TGTGCCAGCGGAGTACAGGGGAGCTCCTACGAGCAGTACTTC.

This clone showed up just once. This CDR3 reads CASSLITGGNYGYTF. Here the CDR3 DNA reads TGTGCCAGCAGCTTGATTACAGGGGGAAACTATGGCTACACCTTC. The genes are TRBV5-5 and TRBJ1-2, with TRBD1 identical over 8 bases. Germline V gene data show CDR1 as SGHKS and CDR2 as YYEKEE (reference sequence). Trimming cost V 1 base and J 2 bases; bases outside gene matches: 4. The CDR3 loop spans 15 amino acids.

This sequence joins TRBV27 and TRBJ2-7, with D possibly matching TRBD2 (5 bases). In germline, CDR1 is MNHEY, CDR2 SMNVEV (reference sequence). This CDR3 has 14 amino acids. Trimming left V 11 bases short and J 5 bases short, with 22 bases between. CDR3 sequence (DNA): TGTGCCGCCAAGAGACTGGGTACGGGAAACGAGCAGTACTTC. Its translation: CAAKRLGTGNEQYF.

The CDR3, as DNA: TGCGCCAGCAGTCAATGCGGCCAGGTGGGGAACACTGAAGCTTTCTTT. Encoded protein: CASSQCGQVGNTEAFF. The chain combines TRBV23-1 with TRBJ1-1, with D hard to call. TRBV23-1 is an open reading frame whose function is uncertain. V lost 1 base and J 1 base, leaving 13 bases between the germline ends. This CDR3 is 16 amino acids long.

This chain uses TRBV29-1 with TRBJ2-7; 7 nucleotides line up with TRBD1. J was trimmed by 1 base and V by 7 bases; bases with no gene match: 7. CDR1 and CDR2 from the germline V gene are SQVTM and ANQGSEA. The CDR3 covers 13 residues. As DNA, the CDR3 is TGCAGCGGCCTTGACAGGGCTTCCTACGAGCAGTACTTC. Encoded protein: CSGLDRASYEQYF.

The chain employs TRBV6-5 and TRBJ2-7, with unresolved D. The CDR3 sequence is 13 residues long. V lost 6 bases to trimming and J lost 0 bases, with 9 bases between them. The germline CDR1 and CDR2 sequences are MNHEY and SVGAGI. CDR3 region: CASRAQGSYEQYF. DNA for the CDR3: TGTGCCAGCAGAGCTCAAGGCTCCTACGAGCAGTACTTC.

The V and J genes are TRBV7-8 and TRBJ2-3, with 13 bases aligning to TRBD2. The CDR3 extends over 20 amino acids. V trimming: 4 bases; J trimming: 6 bases; junction bases outside the gene matches: 19. CDR1 is SGHVS, CDR2 FQNEAQ, per germline. The chain's CDR3 is CASSSVAGTSGVHSYDTQYF. As DNA, the CDR3 is TGTGCCAGCAGCTCCGTCGCCGGGACTAGCGGGGTTCATTCTTACGATACGCAGTATTTT.

V is TRBV9 and J is TRBJ2-3; TRBD2 agrees at 7 bases. The length of the CDR3 is 14 residues. Germline-derived CDR1 and CDR2 are SGDLS and YYNGEE. V was pared by 7 bases and J by 0 bases, with 5 bases of the junction left unmatched. The CDR3, as DNA: TGTGCCAGCGCTACGGGGGGTAGCACAGATACGCAGTATTTT. It codes for CASATGGSTDTQYF.

The chain employs TRBV6-6 and TRBJ1-1; D is unclear. Germline assignment: CDR1 MNHNY and CDR2 SVGAGI (reference sequence). The CDR3 runs 13 residues. V lost 8 bases to trimming and J lost 5 bases, with 15 bases between them. The DNA for the CDR3 is TGTGCCAGCGAGGCCCGCCGGTGGACTGAAGCTTTCTTT. This gives the protein CASEARRWTEAFF.

This chain links TRBV18 with TRBJ1-2; TRBD1 matches 7 bases. This CDR3 is built from 16 residues. The J segment lost 0 bases and the V segment lost 4 bases, leaving 8 bases of the junction unmatched. Germline-derived CDR1 and CDR2 are KGHSH and LQKENI. The CDR3 here is CASSLPQGRANYGYTF. CDR3 coding DNA: TGTGCCAGCTCACTACCACAGGGGCGCGCTAACTATGGCTACACCTTC.